The 28 T cell receptor beta chains below come from one sample, sequenced in a study of T cells in Graves' hyperthyroidism and ophthalmopathy. Template material for amplifying TCR beta CDR3 regions consisted of RNA transcripts. The HTBI primer set drove a first-round RT-PCR of the TCR CDR3. TCRdb used MiXCR to reprocess the multiplex PCR reads, holding one entry per CDR3 protein. The sample carries 300,000 to 450,000 distinct CDR3 sequences, about 18% recorded once. Sequencing was carried out using blood. These receptors came from a woman younger than 45 with Graves' hyperthyroidism that later progressed to Graves' ophthalmopathy.

This clonotype appeared many times. This chain links TRBV14 with TRBJ1-4; D remains ambiguous. Germline CDR1 SGHDN, CDR2 FVKESK. This CDR3 is 11 amino acids long. V was trimmed by 4 bases and J by 10 bases, leaving 7 bases between them. CDR3 coding DNA: TGTGCCAGCAGCCGTTATGGAAAACTGTTTTTT. This sequence encodes CASSRYGKLFF.

This clonotype was picked up many times. The chain links TRBV2 to TRBJ2-5; no clear D. With 7 bases removed from V and 2 bases from J, the gap between germline ends came to 11 bases. Germline V lookup: CDR1 SNHLY, CDR2 FYNNEI. CDR3 size: 13 residues. The chain's CDR3 is CASIKDLQETQYF. The CDR3, as DNA: TGTGCCAGCATCAAGGACCTACAAGAGACCCAGTACTTC.

This clonotype was observed at least ten times. V usage is TRBV5-1 and J usage is TRBJ2-7; 7 bases agree with TRBD2. J lost 7 bases, V lost 1 base, and 5 bases had no gene match. The germline V gene encodes CDR1 SGHRS and CDR2 YFSETQ. This CDR3 has 13 residues. The CDR3 DNA reads TGCGCCAGCAGCTTGTACCCGGGGGGAGAGCAGTACTTC. This sequence encodes CASSLYPGGEQYF.

The chain links TRBV7-2 to TRBJ2-3, with D possibly being TRBD1 or TRBD2 (5 bases each). This CDR3 is built from 16 residues. V was pared by 5 bases and J by 5 bases, with 20 bases between. CDR1 is SGHTA, CDR2 FQGNSA, per germline. DNA for the CDR3: TGTGCCAGCAGCCCGTGGTGGGACCCAGTGAGAGATACGCAGTATTTT. This sequence encodes CASSPWWDPVRDTQYF.

This clonotype showed up many times. This chain connects TRBV15 to TRBJ1-1; D may be TRBD1 (5 bases). The CDR3 is 13 residues long. Germline lookup yields CDR1 LNHNV and CDR2 YYDKDF (reference sequence). V lost 4 bases, J lost 4 bases, and 10 bases lay in between. The CDR3 bases are TGTGCCACCAGCAAGGACACTCCCACTGAAGCTTTCTTT. Its translation is CATSKDTPTEAFF.

This clonotype occurred a few times. The chain uses TRBV29-1 and TRBJ1-2; D is undetermined. Deletions cut 4 bases from V and 5 bases from J, with 17 bases between. Per germline, CDR1 SQVTM and CDR2 ANQGSEA. The CDR3 loop spans 14 amino acids. This CDR3 reads CSVVETGFGYGYTF. The CDR3 region has the DNA TGCAGCGTTGTTGAAACGGGGTTCGGGTATGGCTACACCTTC.

This clonotype has a count of ten or more. The gene calls are TRBV5-1 and TRBJ2-3, with 8 bases matching TRBD2. The CDR3 is 14 residues long. Germline trimming cut 3 bases from V and 2 bases from J; bases unmatched to any gene: 2. The germline CDR1 and CDR2 sequences are SGHRS and YFSETQ. The chain's CDR3 is CASSSGLATDTQYF. The CDR3 DNA is TGCGCCAGCAGCTCCGGACTAGCCACAGATACGCAGTATTTT.

A few counts support this clonotype. The genes are TRBV15 and TRBJ2-5, with D maybe TRBD2 (5 bases). Trimming pared 6 bases from V and 4 bases from J, leaving 9 bases between. CDR3 length: 12 amino acids. Per germline, CDR1 LNHNV and CDR2 YYDKDF (reference sequence). The CDR3 region has the DNA TGTGCCACCAGGGACTTTGGAGAGACCCAGTACTTC. Protein: CATRDFGETQYF.

This clonotype was counted ten times or more. This rearrangement joins TRBV28 to TRBJ1-1; a possible D gene is TRBD1 (5 bases). This CDR3 has 14 amino acids. With 6 bases removed from V and 6 bases from J, the gap between germline ends came to 17 bases. CDR1 is MDHEN, CDR2 SYDVKM, per germline. The CDR3 here is CASSRLMGDPEAFF. CDR3 DNA: TGTGCCAGCAGCCGCCTAATGGGGGATCCTGAAGCTTTCTTT.

This clonotype has at least ten counts. The chain couples TRBV28 to TRBJ1-4, with 8 positions matching TRBD1. CDR1 and CDR2 from the germline V gene are MDHEN and SYDVKM. The CDR3 runs to 14 residues. The J segment lost 5 bases and the V segment lost 7 bases, leaving 6 bases of the junction unmatched. CDR3 sequence: CASKTGGPNEKLFF. CDR3 coding DNA: TGTGCCAGCAAAACAGGGGGACCGAATGAAAAACTGTTTTTT. Complete variable domain (other parts from reference TRBV28 and TRBJ1-4): DVKVTQSSRYLVKRTGEKVFLECVQDMDHENMFWYRQDPGLGLRLIYFSYDVKMKEKGDIPEGYSVSREKKERFSLILESASTNQTSMYLCASKTGGPNEKLFFGSGTQLSVL.

This clonotype was found many times. The chain uses TRBV28 and TRBJ2-7; 7 nucleotides line up with TRBD2. There are 17 residues in the CDR3. Germline V gene lookup returns CDR1 MDHEN and CDR2 SYDVKM. The ends lost 4 bases at V and 0 bases at J; junction bases unmatched: 12. CDR3 sequence (DNA): TGTGCCAGCAGTTACCAAGTTGGGGGGGTCAGCTCCTACGAGCAGTACTTC. Protein: CASSYQVGGVSSYEQYF.

A few counts support this clonotype. This chain connects TRBV6-1 to TRBJ2-3; 9 positions match TRBD1. Germline lookup yields CDR1 MNHNS and CDR2 SASEGT. With 10 bases clipped from V and 5 bases from J, the junction kept 7 bases outside the gene matches. This CDR3 comprises 13 residues. The CDR3 loop reads CANSGTGKDTQYF. CDR3 nucleotide sequence: TGTGCCAACTCCGGGACAGGGAAAGATACGCAGTATTTT.

In this sample, this clonotype turned up many times. V and J are TRBV18 and TRBJ1-5; tentative D call: TRBD1 (6 bases). Trimming cost V 3 bases and J 1 base, with 10 bases left between them. Germline lookup yields CDR1 KGHSH and CDR2 LQKENI. This CDR3 has 15 amino acids. The CDR3 DNA reads TGTGCCAGCTCACCCGGACAGTTAAGCAATCAGCCCCAGCATTTT. Its translation: CASSPGQLSNQPQHF.

This chain joins TRBV27 and TRBJ2-2; 10 nucleotides match TRBD1. Germline-derived CDR1 and CDR2 are MNHEY and SMNVEV (reference sequence). Unmatched junction bases numbered 13, after V lost 6 bases and J lost 6 bases. The CDR3 is 17 amino acids. CDR3 bases: TGTGCCAGCAGCCAGGTGGGCGGGACAGGGGTTTCCGGGGAGCTGTTTTTT. Translation: CASSQVGGTGVSGELFF.

This clonotype was seen only a few times. The V and J genes are TRBV7-9 and TRBJ1-1, with D possibly matching TRBD1 (6 bases). V dropped 4 bases and J dropped 5 bases, with 17 bases sitting between them. The CDR3 consists of 15 residues. Germline V gives CDR1 SEHNR, CDR2 FQNEAQ (reference sequence). CDR3 sequence reads: CASSSSTGLLTEAFF. The CDR3 DNA sequence: TGTGCCAGCAGCTCGTCGACAGGACTATTAACTGAAGCTTTCTTT.

There are a few counts of this clonotype. The chain employs TRBV7-9 and TRBJ2-1; tentatively, D is TRBD2 (5 bases). CDR1 is SEHNR and CDR2 is FQNEAQ in the germline V gene (reference sequence). The CDR3 runs 15 residues. With 3 bases removed from V and 0 bases from J, the gap between germline ends came to 9 bases. DNA of the CDR3: TGTGCCAGCAGCTTTCGAGGAGGCTCCTACAATGAGCAGTTCTTC. Translating it yields CASSFRGGSYNEQFF.

This clonotype was seen repeatedly, ten times or more. The V and J genes are TRBV12-3 or TRBV12-4 and TRBJ2-1; TRBD1 aligns across 11 bases. The ends lost 5 bases at V and 6 bases at J; junction bases unmatched: 6. This CDR3 comprises 15 residues. The CDR3 DNA reads as TGTGCCAGCAGTACCGGGACAGGGGGGGTCAATGAGCAGTTCTTC. Translation gives CASSTGTGGVNEQFF.

This clonotype was observed many times. The rearrangement uses TRBV7-2 and TRBJ1-2; D remains ambiguous. The V end was cut by 0 bases, the J end by 8 bases, with 10 bases between. CDR3 length equals 13 residues. CDR1 SGHTA and CDR2 FQGNSA come from the germline V gene. CDR3 nucleotides: TGTGCCAGCAGCTTAGCGCGAGCGGGGGGCTACACCTTC. Translation: CASSLARAGGYTF.

The chain has TRBV28 and TRBJ2-5; 7 bases are shared with TRBD2. The CDR3 totals 15 residues. Trimming took 1 base from V and 5 from J; bases not matched to a gene: 7. The germline V gene encodes CDR1 MDHEN and CDR2 SYDVKM. The CDR3 region has the DNA TGTGCCAGCAGTTTATCACGGGGGGTGGCGGAGACCCAGTACTTC. Its protein is CASSLSRGVAETQYF.

This clonotype has a count of ten or more. This sequence joins TRBV6-1 and TRBJ1-2; 8 bases fit TRBD1. The germline V gene has CDR1 MNHNS and CDR2 SASEGT. Germline trimming cut 10 bases from V and 4 bases from J; bases unmatched to any gene: 8. This CDR3 has 13 amino acids. The CDR3 DNA is TGTGCCACCCCCTTAGACAGGGGCTATGGCTACACCTTC. Translating it yields CATPLDRGYGYTF.

J is TRBJ2-3 and V is TRBV5-5; 7 bases are shared with TRBD2. From germline, CDR1 is SGHKS and CDR2 YYEKEE (reference sequence). With V trimmed by 1 base and J by 6 bases, 8 bases remained unmatched. The CDR3 contains 15 residues. The DNA for the CDR3 is TGTGCCAGCAGCTTGTGGGGAGGGCCGGGTGATACGCAGTATTTT. It codes for CASSLWGGPGDTQYF.

Worth noting for this clonotype: A read error may explain this, as a much larger clone is one base away. This chain joins TRBV28 and TRBJ2-7; maybe TRBD1 (5 bases). The CDR3 runs to 15 residues. Germline V lookup: CDR1 MDHEN, CDR2 SYDVKM. This chain's CDR3 is CVSQKVAGFYDEQYF. CDR3 nucleotides: TGTGTCAGCCAAAAGGTGGCAGGGTTTTACGACGAGCAGTACTTC.

This sequence joins TRBV12-3 or TRBV12-4 and TRBJ2-5; D is undetermined. The CDR3 length is 15 residues. Trimming left V 7 bases short and J 6 bases short, with 21 bases between. CDR3 region: CASTNRDRLVQTQYF. CDR3 DNA: TGTGCCAGCACCAACCGAGACCGCCTAGTCCAGACCCAGTACTTC.

Only a few counts were recorded for this clonotype. A much larger clone lies one base from this, so it may be a read error. This chain connects TRBV5-1 to TRBJ2-7; D possibly corresponds to TRBD2 (6 bases). The CDR3 extends over 15 amino acids. Looked up from germline, CDR1 is SGHRS and CDR2 is YFSETQ. With 0 bases removed from V and 2 bases from J, the gap between germline ends came to 12 bases. In DNA, the CDR3 is TGCGCCAGCAGCTTGGCTGGTTGCGGGGCCTACGAGCAGTACTTC. Translated, it gives CASSLAGCGAYEQYF. The full variable domain, its missing parts supplied by reference TRBV5-1 and TRBJ2-7, is KAGVTQTPRYLIKTRGQQVTLSCSPISGHRSVSWYQQTPGQGLQFLFEYFSETQRNKGNFPGRFSGRQFSNSRSEMNVSTLELGDSALYLCASSLAGCGAYEQYFGPGTRLTVT.

This chain uses TRBV5-1 with TRBJ2-7; D might be TRBD2 (5 bases). CDR1 is SGHRS and CDR2 is YFSETQ in the germline V gene. The CDR3 sequence is 13 residues long. CDR3 DNA sequence: TGTGCCAGCAGCTTAGCCTCGGGATACGAGCAGTACGTC. It encodes CASSLASGYEQYV.

The genes are TRBV2 and TRBJ2-1; D uncertain. Germline V lookup: CDR1 SNHLY, CDR2 FYNNEI. V lost 4 bases and J lost 0, with 13 bases in between. CDR3 size: 16 residues. CDR3 nucleotide sequence: TGTGCCAGCAGTGCAGGATTGGGCTCCTCCTACAATGAGCAGTTCTTC. Protein product: CASSAGLGSSYNEQFF.

This clonotype was recorded many times. The rearrangement uses TRBV15 and TRBJ2-5, with D perhaps being TRBD1 or TRBD2 (5 bases each). The V end was cut by 0 bases, the J end by 3 bases, with 11 bases between. Germline CDR1 reads LNHNV; CDR2 reads YYDKDF (reference sequence). The CDR3 contains 15 residues. DNA for the CDR3: TGTGCCACCAGCAGAGATGTCGGGGCCGAAGAGACCCAGTACTTC. Translation: CATSRDVGAEETQYF.

This clonotype was seen many times. This chain links TRBV7-2 with TRBJ2-7, with D uncertain. V was trimmed by 3 bases and J by 3 bases, leaving 15 bases between them. CDR3 size: 15 residues. Germline lookup yields CDR1 SGHTA and CDR2 FQGNSA. In DNA, the CDR3 is TGTGCCAGCAGCTTCTGGAGCGACCGTTTCTACGAGCAGTACTTC. It codes for CASSFWSDRFYEQYF.